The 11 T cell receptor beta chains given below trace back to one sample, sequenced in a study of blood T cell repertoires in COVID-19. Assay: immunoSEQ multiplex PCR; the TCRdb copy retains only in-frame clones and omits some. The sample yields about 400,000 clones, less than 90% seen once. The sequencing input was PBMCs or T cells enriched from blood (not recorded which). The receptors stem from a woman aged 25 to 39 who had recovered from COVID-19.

The CDR3 DNA sequence: TGCAGCGTCGGGACAGTTCAAGAGACCCAGTACTTC. Translation: CSVGTVQETQYF. The J gene is TRBJ2-5, the V gene TRBV29-1; 7 bases match TRBD1. Germline-derived CDR1 and CDR2 are SQVTM and ANQGSEA. CDR3 length: 12 amino acids. The V and J ends lost 6 bases and 2 bases, in that order; junction bases with no gene match: 3.

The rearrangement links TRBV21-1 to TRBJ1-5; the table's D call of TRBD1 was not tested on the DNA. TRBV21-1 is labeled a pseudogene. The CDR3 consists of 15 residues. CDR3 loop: CASSGEGDSNQPQHF. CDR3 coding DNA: TGTGCCAGCAGCGGGGAAGGGGATTCCAATCAGCCCCAGCATTTT.

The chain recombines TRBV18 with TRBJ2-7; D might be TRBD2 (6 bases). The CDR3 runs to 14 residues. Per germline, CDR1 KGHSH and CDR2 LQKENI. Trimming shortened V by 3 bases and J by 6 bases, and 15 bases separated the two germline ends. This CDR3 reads CASSPGLEEGEQYF. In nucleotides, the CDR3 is TGTGCCAGCTCACCCGGTCTAGAGGAGGGCGAGCAGTACTTC.

As DNA, the CDR3 is TGTGCCAGCAGTTACCAGACAGGGGCCAAAAACATTCAGTACTTC. Its translation: CASSYQTGAKNIQYF. The J gene is TRBJ2-4, the V gene TRBV6-5; 7 bases align to TRBD1. There are 15 residues in the CDR3. The germline V gene encodes CDR1 MNHEY and CDR2 SVGAGI. Losses at the gene ends were 2 bases for V and 1 base for J; bases not matched to a gene: 2.

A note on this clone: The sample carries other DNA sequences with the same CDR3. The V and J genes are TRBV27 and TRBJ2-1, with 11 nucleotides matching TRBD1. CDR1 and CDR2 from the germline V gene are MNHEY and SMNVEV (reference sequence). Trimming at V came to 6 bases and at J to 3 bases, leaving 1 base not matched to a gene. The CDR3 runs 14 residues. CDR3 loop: CASRGQGGYNEQFF. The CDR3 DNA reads TGTGCCAGCAGGGGACAGGGGGGCTACAATGAGCAGTTCTTC.

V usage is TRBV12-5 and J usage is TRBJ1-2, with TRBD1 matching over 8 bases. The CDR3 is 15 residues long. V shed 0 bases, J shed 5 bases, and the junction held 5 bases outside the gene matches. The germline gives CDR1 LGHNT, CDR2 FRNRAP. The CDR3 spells CASGLVRTGPYGYTF. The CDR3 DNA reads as TGTGCTAGTGGTTTGGTGAGGACAGGGCCTTATGGCTACACCTTC.

The CDR3 nucleotides read TGTGCCAGCAGCTTGCGGGTAGTGCCCGGGGAGCTGTTTTTT. It is translated as CASSLRVVPGELFF. The chain joins TRBV13 to TRBJ2-2; a weak D match, TRBD2 (5 bases). There are 14 residues in the CDR3. V lost 3 bases, J lost 6 bases, and 11 bases lay in between. Germline V lookup: CDR1 PRHDT, CDR2 FYEKMQ (reference sequence).

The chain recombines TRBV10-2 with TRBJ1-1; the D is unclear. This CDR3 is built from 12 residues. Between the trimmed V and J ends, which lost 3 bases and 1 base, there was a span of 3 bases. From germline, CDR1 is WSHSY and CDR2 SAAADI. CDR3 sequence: CASSEANTEAFF. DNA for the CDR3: TGCGCCAGCAGTGAAGCGAACACTGAAGCTTTCTTT.

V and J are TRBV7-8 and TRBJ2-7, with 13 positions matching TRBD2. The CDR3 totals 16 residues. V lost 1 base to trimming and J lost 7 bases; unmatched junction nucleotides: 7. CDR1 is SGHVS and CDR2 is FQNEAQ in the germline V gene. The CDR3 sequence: CASSLVSGLAGSEQYF. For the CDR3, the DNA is TGTGCCAGCAGCTTAGTTTCGGGACTAGCGGGAAGTGAGCAGTACTTC. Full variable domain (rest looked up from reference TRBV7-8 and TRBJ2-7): GAGVSQSPRYKVAKRGQDVALRCDPISGHVSLFWYQQALGQGPEFLTYFQNEAQLDKSGLPSDRFFAERPEGSVSTLKIQRTQQEDSAVYLCASSLVSGLAGSEQYFGPGTRLTVT.

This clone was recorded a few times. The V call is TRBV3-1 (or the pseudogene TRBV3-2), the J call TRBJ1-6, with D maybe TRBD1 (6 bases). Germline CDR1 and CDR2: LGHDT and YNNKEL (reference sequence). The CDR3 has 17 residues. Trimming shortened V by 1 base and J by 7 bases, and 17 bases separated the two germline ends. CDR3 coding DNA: TGTGCCAGCAGCCAAGGGATACAGGGAATTGCGAATTCACCCCTCCACTTT. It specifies CASSQGIQGIANSPLHF.

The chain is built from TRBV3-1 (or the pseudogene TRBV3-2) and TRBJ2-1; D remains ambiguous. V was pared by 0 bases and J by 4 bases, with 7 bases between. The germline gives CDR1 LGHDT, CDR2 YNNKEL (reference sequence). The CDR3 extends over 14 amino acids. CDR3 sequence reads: CASSQDGSYNEQFF. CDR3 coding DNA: TGTGCCAGCAGCCAAGATGGTAGTTACAATGAGCAGTTCTTC.